Here is one T cell receptor (beta chain) with its context. The data stem from a study of OX40 agonist ivuxolimab in advanced cancers. Study details: Patients' therapy was ivuxolimab, an antibody that acts as an agonist of OX40 (CD134). Previous treatment with anti-PD-1, anti-PD-L1 or anti-CTLA-4 therapy was allowed; about 40% had received some.

Baseline was the first blood sampling point, followed by cycle 4 day 1 and cycle 7 day 1. The CDR3 consists of 13 residues. Germline lookup yields CDR1 MDHEN and CDR2 SYDVKM. Germline trimming cut 6 bases from V and 2 bases from J; bases unmatched to any gene: 4. The method was immunoSEQ multiplex PCR; TCRdb's version includes in-frame clones alone and lacks a portion of them. The sample includes some 33,000 clones, around 80% of them seen just once. The chain links TRBV28 to TRBJ2-7, with 7 nucleotides matching TRBD1. The origin of this receptor is an adult with an advanced solid tumor such as melanoma, head and neck, liver or kidney cancer. The sample consisted of CD4+ or CD8+ T cells sorted from blood, taken in a trial of the OX40 agonist ivuxolimab. CDR3 sequence reads: CASRTGNTYEQYF. The CDR3 bases are TGTGCCAGCAGGACAGGGAACACCTACGAGCAGTACTTC.